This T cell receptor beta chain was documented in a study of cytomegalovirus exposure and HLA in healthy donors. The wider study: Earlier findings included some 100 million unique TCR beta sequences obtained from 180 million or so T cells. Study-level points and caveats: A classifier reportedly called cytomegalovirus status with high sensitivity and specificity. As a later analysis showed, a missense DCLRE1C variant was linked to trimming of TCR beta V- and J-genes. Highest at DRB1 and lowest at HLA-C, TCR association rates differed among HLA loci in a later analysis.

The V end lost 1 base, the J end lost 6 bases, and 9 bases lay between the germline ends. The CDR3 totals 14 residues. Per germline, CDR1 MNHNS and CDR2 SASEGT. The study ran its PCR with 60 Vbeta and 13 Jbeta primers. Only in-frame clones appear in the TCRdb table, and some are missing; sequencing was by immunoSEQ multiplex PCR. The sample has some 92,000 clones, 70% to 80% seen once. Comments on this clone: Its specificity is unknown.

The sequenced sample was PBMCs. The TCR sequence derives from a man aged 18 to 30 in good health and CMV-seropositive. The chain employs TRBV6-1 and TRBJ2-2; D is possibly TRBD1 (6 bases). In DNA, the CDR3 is TGTGCCAGCAGTGAAGGACAGGATCCCGGGGAGCTGTTTTTT. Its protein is CASSEGQDPGELFF.